The T cell receptor (beta chain) under discussion was sequenced for a study of shared clonotypes between healthy human individuals (TCRdb year 2020). Background on the whole study: A few men and two women, aged 18 to 49 years, made up the cohort. Blood TCR repertoires of five healthy adults were deeply sequenced to estimate repertoire size and the extent of clonotype sharing between individuals. To increase sequencing depth and limit assay-specific biases, TCR repertoire library preparation and sequencing were carried out by different laboratories using diverse techniques. Between about 0.8 and 9.5 billion PBMCs per donor were obtained by leukapheresis. Study-wide findings and limitations: Pairwise subsampling indicated that sequencing depth was expected to affect the degree of clonotype sharing among donors. Because the study included only a small number of donors, the genetic and exposure-history diversity represented was limited. Sampling was restricted to blood, and TCR repertoires in tissues likely differ from the TCR repertoires found in blood.

Healthy HIV-negative adults with no recently reported acute infections or vaccinations were included as donors. Every donor was a Caucasian adult residing in Nashville, Tennessee, USA. For unsorted samples, 90 million or so PBMCs were counted and genomic DNA was extracted with the QIAamp DNA Blood Mini kit. Blood was obtained by leukapheresis, after which PBMCs were separated by Ficoll-Histopaque density gradient centrifugation and cryopreserved in liquid nitrogen vapor phase. As for this clone: Its antigen is currently not known. No quality values exist for individual bases; no much larger clone is one base distant.

CDR3 length: 15 amino acids, cysteine to phenylalanine. Of all the DNA, just the CDR3 is kept, 45 bases in frame from base 1. Trimming accounts for 7 bases at V and 0 bases at J, while the number of junction bases matched to no gene is 4. CDR1 and CDR2 were assigned from the germline V gene as KGHSH and LQKENI. TCR CDR3 regions were amplified from genomic DNA by multiplex PCR using the deep immunoSEQ assay. Genomic DNA extracted from each cell subset was distributed evenly over all wells of several immunoSEQ 96-well plates, and each plate served as one replicate. For unsorted PBMC, 300 ng genomic DNA, equal to 30,000 or so T cell genomes, was loaded into each replicate PCR. Ten immunoSEQ deep assay plates were used to sequence the unsorted PBMC genomic DNA. Purified libraries were measured with a Qubit 3.0 fluorometer, size-checked on a Bioanalyzer 2100, and measured again with the KAPA Library Quantification kit. A separate single-read 150-cycle Illumina NextSeq 550 flow cell was used to sequence each immunoSEQ 96-well plate. The study's processing was this. The immunoSEQ output contained only junctional sequences without quality scores, so filtering could not match that applied to full-length reads. To assign V/J genes and CDR3, sequences were annotated using PyIR, a Python wrapper for IgBLAST v1.9, with IMGT germline references. Reads were removed for weak V/J assignments (E-value above 1e-6), missing CDR3, stop codons, out-of-frame junctions, or ambiguous translated residues. V3J clonotypes were defined as sequences sharing the same inferred V gene, J gene, and CDR3 amino acid sequence. The percentage overlap between two repertoires was calculated by dividing the number of shared unique clonotypes by the size of the smaller repertoire. Repertoire richness was assessed with RTK rarefaction, the Chao1 estimator, and Recon v2.1 estimates of unobserved clonotypes. TCRdb stores this immuneACCESS table with in-frame sequences only. Part of the clones is absent; in the studies checked, under half of the shortfall reflects unresolved V genes, and no reason is known for the rest. V, J and clone size are those of that table, while D and trimming were read from the DNA. The sample table holds some 490,000 clones, of which more than 75% were seen once. The biggest ten clones account for 9.5% to 15% of the sample.

The chain is made from TRBV18 and TRBJ1-3; 9 central nucleotides agree with TRBD1. This sequence was found in a woman between 40 and 55 years old in good health. Some clones in this sample may be carry-over from other donors' samples. The source material was PBMCs. In nucleotides, the sequence is TGTGCCAGCTTACAGGGGGCGTCCTCTGGAAACACCATATATTTT. Its product reads: CASLQGASSGNTIYF.